This T cell receptor (beta chain) was profiled in a study of blood T cell repertoires in COVID-19 (TCRdb year 2020). Regarding the research as a whole: Samples covering the acute and convalescent phases of COVID-19 were provided by collaborators in the United States, Italy and Spain. The material from the prospective study consisted of cDNA or gDNA derived from T cells, B-cell-depleted T cells, or PBMCs. Deeply sampled blood TCRbeta repertoires from subjects exposed to, actively infected with, or recovered from COVID-19 were included in the dataset. A freely available public database, intended as a resource for researchers studying the immune response to SARS-CoV-2, is where the repertoires were released. The samples were drawn from the first 160 participants of the ongoing ImmuneRACE study and from over a thousand subjects provided by 6 global collaborators. Sample metadata almost always included a de-identified subject ID, COVID-19 status, age in years and sex. Where HLA class I and class II types were available, the types were taken from metadata supplied by the sample provider, not from assay-based typing. The full study reports these points: The amount of clinical and demographic metadata varied by source and participant and was provided uncurated.

Whole blood was collected in K2EDTA tubes by collaborating institutions according to the institutions' own protocols. For TCRbeta analysis, collaborators shipped samples in one of three forms: frozen whole blood, isolated PBMCs, or DNA extracted from either of those sample types. On this clone itself: Its specific antigen is unknown. No base quality values were provided; no much bigger clone lies one nucleotide off.

TCRbeta CDR3 regions were amplified from genomic DNA using the immunoSEQ Assay, a bias-controlled multiplex PCR. On the study's bioinformatics: Nucleated cell counts per sample were estimated from amplification of reference gene primers within the assay. Sequence reads were collapsed and filtered to measure the absolute abundance of every unique TCRbeta CDR3 rearrangement. For each sample, productive Simpson clonality was calculated as the square root of Simpson's diversity index across productive rearrangements. TCRdb re-hosts the immuneACCESS table, in-frame sequences only. Its copies lack some clones; in the studies checked, an unresolved V gene accounts for under half of them, and the cause for the rest is not known. V, J and clone size are taken as reported in that table, and D and trimming were inferred from the DNA itself. Here the sample has under 250,000 clones; approximately 80% occur a single time. The ten largest clones capture more than 10% of the sample.

Sequenced sample: peripheral blood. This receptor was obtained from a human donor in a cohort sampled during active COVID-19.

This receptor carries the CDR3 CASSPQDRVGSGELFF. The DNA sequence is TGTGCCAGCAGTCCCCAAGACAGGGTAGGGTCCGGGGAGCTGTTTTTT. The sequence links TRBV27 to TRBJ2-2; 7 bases in the middle match TRBD1. In the germline V gene (reference sequence), CDR1 corresponds to MNHEY and CDR2 to SMNVEV. The CDR3, from cysteine to phenylalanine, totals 16 residues. The read is trimmed to its CDR3 DNA, 48 bases read in frame from base 1. V ends up 5 bases short and J 6 bases short, with an unmatched junction base count of 12.